The sequence of this T cell receptor (beta chain) was determined in a study of blood T cell repertoires in COVID-19. Across the study: Sources were T cells, B-cell-depleted T cells, or PBMCs; the material itself was cDNA or gDNA.

Individuals drawn from about 26 US areas were about 18 to 95 years old. V shed 0 bases and J 1 base; nucleotides not matched to a gene: 4. This CDR3 contains 15 residues. In germline, CDR1 is SGDLS, CDR2 YYNGEE. In the original workflow: Reference gene primer amplification gave estimated nucleated cell counts. Sequenced by immunoSEQ multiplex PCR; TCRdb stores in-frame clones only, minus some. The V and J calls and clone size are taken from that table; D and trimming were inferred from the DNA. The table includes 150,000 to 200,000 clones, 89% detected once. The material sequenced was PBMCs or T cells enriched from blood (not recorded which). The TCR was taken from a woman between 18 and 30 years old who had recovered from COVID-19. The rearrangement links TRBV9 to TRBJ2-7; TRBD1 aligns across 7 bases. The CDR3 is CASSVVGTESYEQYF. CDR3 nucleotide sequence: TGTGCCAGCAGCGTAGTAGGGACAGAGTCCTACGAGCAGTACTTC. The whole variable domain, filled in from reference TRBV9 and TRBJ2-7, reads DSGVTQTPKHLITATGQRVTLRCSPRSGDLSVYWYQQSLDQGLQFLIQYYNGEERAKGNILERFSAQQFPDLHSELNLSSLELGDSALYFCASSVVGTESYEQYFGPGTRLTVT.